This T cell receptor (beta chain) was observed in a study of spatial heterogeneity in lung cancer. At the level of the study: Unique TCR and UMI combinations averaged more than ten appearances each in raw reads.

Regarding the study as a whole: Relative to follow-up, resection was when ubiquitous expanded tumor TCRs appeared more in blood.

TCRdb reprocessed the 5' RACE reads with MiXCR, giving one entry per CDR3 protein. The repertoire has fewer than 2,000 distinct CDR3 sequences, 15% to 20% of them found once; the top ten carry around half. Germline lookup yields CDR1 SGHVS and CDR2 FNYEAQ. The CDR3 is 15 amino acids. V lost 8 bases to trimming and J lost 3 bases; unmatched junction nucleotides: 8. This clonotype ranks as medium-sized. Antigen: not known. Specified time point: blood at routine non-recurrence follow-up after resection. This clonotype was sampled from a male donor with early-stage non-small cell lung cancer. V gene TRBV7-6 combines with J gene TRBJ2-2, with 8 bases matching TRBD1. Sample: PBMCs, taken at follow-up. This CDR3 is CASGEQGGDTGELFF. The CDR3 DNA follows: TGTGCCAGCGGAGAACAGGGGGGAGACACCGGGGAGCTGTTTTTT.